This T cell receptor beta chain was identified in a study of blood T cell repertoires in COVID-19. Study-level background: Acute-phase and convalescent COVID-19 samples originated in the United States, Italy and Spain. Sources were T cells, B-cell-depleted T cells, or PBMCs; the material itself was cDNA or gDNA.

Germline lookup yields CDR1 SGDLS and CDR2 YYNGEE. Trimming shortened V by 0 bases and J by 5 bases, and 5 bases separated the two germline ends. The CDR3 is 12 amino acids. In the study's own analysis: Reference gene primer amplification gave nucleated cell count estimates. TCRdb keeps only in-frame clones here, not all; method: immunoSEQ multiplex PCR. V and J calls plus clone size are reproduced from that table; the DNA served to infer D and trimming. The repertoire holds some 120,000 clones, with about nine tenths as singletons. This sequence was found in a man aged 45-60 years with active COVID-19. The specimen sequenced was peripheral blood. This chain links TRBV9 with TRBJ1-2; D ambiguous. The CDR3 DNA reads TGTGCCAGCAGCGTAGCTGCGTATGGCTACACCTTC. Translation gives CASSVAAYGYTF.